Below, 25 T cell receptor beta chains from the same sample are listed, as sequenced in a study of sequential checkpoint blockade in melanoma (dated by TCRdb to 2018 to 2020). The treatment or condition label, read with the paper, signifies: randomized to nivolumab then ipilimumab (arm A) or the reverse (arm B). Libraries were constructed by the immunoSEQ multiplex PCR assay. TCRdb provides this immuneACCESS table in a form limited to in-frame rearrangements. Some clones are lacking; in checked studies, under half of them reflect an unresolved V gene, and why the rest are absent is not known. A total of around 3,500 clones appear in this sample, about 22% of them only once. Less than 8% of the sample is taken by the ten largest. Sequenced material: tumor tissue (inferred from file names), taken from a patient given nivolumab and ipilimumab in sequence. The source is a human donor with melanoma.

This chain connects TRBV18 to TRBJ2-3; possible D gene TRBD2, 6 bases. V shed 6 bases and J shed 4 bases, with 11 bases lying between them. This CDR3 is 13 amino acids long. The germline V gene has CDR1 KGHSH and CDR2 LQKENI. The DNA for the CDR3 is TGTGCCAGCTCTCTCAGCGGGCCAGATACGCAGTATTTT. It codes for CASSLSGPDTQYF.

This clone showed up just a few times. This chain links TRBV6-8 with TRBJ2-5; 8 bases line up with TRBD2. The CDR3 contains 15 residues. Germline V CDR1 and CDR2: MNHGY, SAAAGT. V shed 5 bases and J 1 base; nucleotides not matched to a gene: 6. The CDR3 region has the DNA TGTGCCAGCAGTCATTCGCGGGGGGCCCAAGAGACCCAGTACTTC. Translation: CASSHSRGAQETQYF.

The chain links TRBV10-2 to TRBJ1-2; a possible D gene is TRBD1 (5 bases). This CDR3 contains 12 residues. V was clipped by 6 bases and J by 4 bases, with 9 bases between them. In germline, CDR1 is WSHSY, CDR2 SAAADI. This chain's CDR3 is CASRTDSYGYTF. The CDR3 DNA is TGCGCCAGCAGAACAGACAGCTATGGCTACACCTTC.

The chain links TRBV9 to TRBJ1-6; 9 bases line up with TRBD1. This CDR3 spans 14 amino acids. Losses at the gene ends were 5 bases for V and 10 bases for J; bases not matched to a gene: 7. The germline gives CDR1 SGDLS, CDR2 YYNGEE. The CDR3 DNA reads TGTGCCAGCAGGGGACAGGGTATGGGATCACCCCTCCACTTT. This sequence encodes CASRGQGMGSPLHF. Full variable domain (rest looked up from reference TRBV9 and TRBJ1-6): DSGVTQTPKHLITATGQRVTLRCSPRSGDLSVYWYQQSLDQGLQFLIQYYNGEERAKGNILERFSAQQFPDLHSELNLSSLELGDSALYFCASRGQGMGSPLHFGNGTRLTVT.

J is TRBJ1-2 and V is TRBV19; 7 positions match TRBD1. V lost 1 base and J lost 4; bases outside the gene matches: 3. The CDR3 loop spans 14 amino acids. Germline CDR1 and CDR2: LNHDA and SQIVND (reference sequence). CDR3 sequence (DNA): TGTGCCAGTAGTATAGCGCGGGACAGCTATGGCTACACCTTC. This translates into CASSIARDSYGYTF.

In its sample, this clone is medium-sized (0.01 to 0.1%). This chain links TRBV11-3 with TRBJ1-1, with a possible D match to TRBD1 (5 bases). The germline V gene has CDR1 SGHNT and CDR2 YENEEA. Trimming took 1 base from V and 4 from J, leaving 16 bases between them. CDR3 size: 16 residues. The CDR3 reads CASSLVLGGVSTEAFF. Here the CDR3 DNA reads TGTGCCAGCAGCTTAGTTCTTGGGGGGGTGAGCACTGAAGCTTTCTTT.

The table lists this clone with many counts. V gene TRBV23-1 combines with J gene TRBJ1-1, with a weak D call TRBD1 (6 bases). TRBV23-1 carries the ORF label, with uncertain function. Trimming pared 7 bases from V and 7 bases from J, leaving 16 bases between. The CDR3 has 13 amino acids. The CDR3 DNA is TGCGCCAGCACCTCCCCAGGGGCACATGAAGCTTTCTTT. Protein: CASTSPGAHEAFF.

The CDR3 spells CASSPGTGRAEAFF. Here the CDR3 DNA reads TGCGCCAGCAGCCCAGGGACAGGTCGAGCTGAAGCTTTCTTT. The chain joins TRBV5-1 to TRBJ1-1, with 8 bases lining up with TRBD1. Germline trimming cut 4 bases from V and 6 bases from J; bases unmatched to any gene: 8. Germline-derived CDR1 and CDR2 are SGHRS and YFSETQ. The CDR3 length is 14 residues.

The V and J genes are TRBV15 and TRBJ2-7, with a weak D call TRBD2 (5 bases). Trimming shortened V by 6 bases and J by 2 bases, and 26 bases separated the two germline ends. This CDR3 contains 18 residues. CDR1 is LNHNV, CDR2 YYDKDF, per germline (reference sequence). CDR3 protein: CATRGSNRAGLSPYEQYF. The CDR3 coding sequence is TGTGCCACCAGGGGCTCCAATAGGGCGGGCCTTTCCCCCTACGAGCAGTACTTC. The full variable domain, its missing parts supplied by reference TRBV15 and TRBJ2-7, is DAMVIQNPRYQVTQFGKPVTLSCSQTLNHNVMYWYQQKSSQAPKLLFHYYDKDFNNEADTPDNFQSRRPNTSFCFLDIRSPGLGDTAMYLCATRGSNRAGLSPYEQYFGPGTRLTVT.

The chain is built from TRBV6-8 and TRBJ1-5, with unresolved D. V gave up 6 bases and J gave up 1 base, with 10 bases separating them. Germline CDR1 and CDR2: MNHGY and SAAAGT. The CDR3 sequence is 14 residues long. DNA of the CDR3: TGTGCCAGCAGCCTCCGACGGAGCAATCAGCCCCAGCATTTT. Protein product: CASSLRRSNQPQHF.

This clone counts as medium-sized. The gene calls are TRBV11-3 and TRBJ1-4; tentative D call: TRBD1 (6 bases). Per germline, CDR1 SGHNT and CDR2 YENEEA. Trimming stripped 5 bases from V and 7 bases from J, with 14 bases between. CDR3 size: 14 residues. For the CDR3, the DNA is TGTGCCAGCAGCCCTATGGGAGGGGGTGAAAAACTGTTTTTT. As protein: CASSPMGGGEKLFF.

This clone counts as medium-sized. The J gene is TRBJ2-3, the V gene TRBV11-3; the match to TRBD1 covers 7 bases. Germline lookup yields CDR1 SGHNT and CDR2 YENEEA. Trimming cost V 5 bases and J 5 bases; bases outside gene matches: 13. This CDR3 has 16 residues. Here the CDR3 reads CASSLGPSGGKDTQYF. The CDR3 region has the DNA TGTGCCAGCAGCCTGGGACCTTCAGGGGGAAAAGATACGCAGTATTTT.

The chain couples TRBV6-8 to TRBJ1-5, with D possibly matching TRBD1 (5 bases). The CDR3 has 12 residues. V was cut by 5 bases and J by 8 bases, with 10 bases left in between. Germline CDR1 reads MNHGY; CDR2 reads SAAAGT. This CDR3 is CASSGGPEPQHF. The CDR3 DNA is TGTGCCAGCAGTGGGGGACCGGAGCCCCAGCATTTT.

The gene calls are TRBV12-2 and TRBJ2-3; no DNA check was done on the table's D call, TRBD2. TRBV12-2 is flagged as a pseudogene. The CDR3 has 14 residues. CDR3 nucleotide sequence: TGTGCCAGTGATTTGGGACTAGACACAGATACGCAGTATTTT. Its translation is CASDLGLDTDTQYF.

This clone turned up a few times. The V gene is TRBV18, the J gene TRBJ1-5, with 8 bases aligning to TRBD1. Trimming took 2 bases from V and 0 from J; bases not matched to a gene: 6. Germline assignment: CDR1 KGHSH and CDR2 LQKENI. The CDR3 is 17 amino acids. The CDR3 reads CASSPMGTGPSNQPQHF. In DNA form, the CDR3 reads TGTGCCAGCTCACCAATGGGGACAGGCCCTAGCAATCAGCCCCAGCATTTT. Full variable domain (outside the CDR3, taken from reference TRBV18 and TRBJ1-5): NAGVMQNPRHLVRRRGQEARLRCSPMKGHSHVYWYRQLPEEGLKFMVYLQKENIIDESGMPKERFSAEFPKEGPSILRIQQVVRGDSAAYFCASSPMGTGPSNQPQHFGDGTRLSIL.

The V and J genes are TRBV30 and TRBJ1-2; 7 bases map to TRBD1. Trimming removed 4 bases from V and 5 bases from J; junction bases left unmatched: 4. The CDR3 has 12 residues. Per the germline V gene, CDR1 is GTSNPN and CDR2 is SVGIG (reference sequence). DNA for the CDR3: TGTGCCTGGACTGCAGGGGGATATGGCTACACCTTC. This gives the protein CAWTAGGYGYTF.

The table lists this clone with a few counts. The J gene is TRBJ2-1, the V gene TRBV11-3; 12 positions agree with TRBD2. The junction had 10 bases not matched to a gene; V was cut back by 5 bases and J by 11 bases. The V gene's germline CDR1 is SGHNT and CDR2 YENEEA. CDR3 size: 15 residues. CDR3 sequence reads: CASSIASGGAYQQFF. Here the CDR3 DNA reads TGTGCCAGCAGCATCGCTAGCGGGGGGGCCTATCAGCAGTTCTTC.

This clone ranks as medium-sized. The V and J genes are TRBV11-3 and TRBJ2-4; 7 nucleotides line up with TRBD2. Germline lookup yields CDR1 SGHNT and CDR2 YENEEA. This CDR3 region has 19 residues. Trimming removed 4 bases from V and 6 bases from J; junction bases left unmatched: 21. The CDR3 bases are TGTGCCAGCAGCTCCTTTACGTTTGCGGGGATCAGGGAGGGAAACATTCAGTACTTC. It yields the protein CASSSFTFAGIREGNIQYF. Complete variable domain (other parts from reference TRBV11-3 and TRBJ2-4): EAGVVQSPRYKIIEKKQPVAFWCNPISGHNTLYWYLQNLGQGPELLIRYENEEAVDDSQLPKDRFSAERLKGVDSTLKIQPAELGDSAVYLCASSSFTFAGIREGNIQYFGAGTRLSVL.

This clone was seen a few times. The chain joins TRBV1 to TRBJ1-3; TRBD1, the D gene given by the table, was not confirmed from the DNA. TRBV1 is an annotated pseudogene. The CDR3 loop spans 16 amino acids. The CDR3 DNA reads TGCGCCAGCAGCCGATCGGGACAGAGCTCTGGAAACACCATATATTTT. This translates into CASSRSGQSSGNTIYF.

This clone was observed many times. The chain recombines TRBV11-3 with TRBJ1-2; 8 nucleotides align to TRBD1. J was trimmed by 7 bases and V by 4 bases; bases with no gene match: 8. Germline CDR1 SGHNT, CDR2 YENEEA. The CDR3 covers 14 residues. The CDR3 coding sequence is TGTGCCAGCAGCTCAGGGGACAGGATAAGTGGCTACACCTTC. Translating it yields CASSSGDRISGYTF.

The rearrangement uses TRBV5-1 and TRBJ2-2, with D maybe TRBD1 (6 bases). CDR1 and CDR2 (germline): SGHRS, YFSETQ. The CDR3 is 15 amino acids. With 0 bases removed from V and 2 bases from J, the gap between germline ends came to 8 bases. CDR3: CASSLGDKNTGELFF. The CDR3 bases are TGCGCCAGCAGCTTGGGGGACAAAAACACCGGGGAGCTGTTTTTT.

On this clone itself: Other DNA sequences in this specimen translate into the identical CDR3. The rearrangement uses TRBV11-3 and TRBJ2-5, with 15 bases matching TRBD2. This CDR3 comprises 15 residues. The germline CDR1 and CDR2 sequences are SGHNT and YENEEA. Trimming at V came to 4 bases and at J to 5 bases, leaving 2 bases not matched to a gene. The CDR3 here is CASSSGLAGGETQYF. CDR3 sequence (DNA): TGTGCCAGCAGCTCCGGACTAGCGGGGGGGGAGACCCAGTACTTC.

This chain connects TRBV4-1 to TRBJ1-2; 10 bases match TRBD1. The V gene end was trimmed by 4 bases and the J gene end by 4 bases; junction bases not matched to a gene: 6. CDR1 is MGHRA and CDR2 is YSYEKL in the germline V gene. This CDR3 has 15 residues. The chain's CDR3 is CASSRGTGAPYGYTF. The CDR3 DNA reads TGCGCCAGCAGCCGCGGGACAGGGGCCCCCTATGGCTACACCTTC.

This clone was counted a single time. V usage is TRBV19 and J usage is TRBJ1-5; the D is unclear. Trimming shortened V by 2 bases and J by 4 bases, and 9 bases separated the two germline ends. This CDR3 is built from 14 residues. CDR1 is LNHDA and CDR2 is SQIVND in the germline V gene (reference sequence). The CDR3 spells CASSIIPQNQPQHF. Written as DNA, the CDR3 is TGTGCCAGTAGTATAATCCCCCAAAATCAGCCCCAGCATTTT. Complete variable domain (other parts from reference TRBV19 and TRBJ1-5): DGGITQSPKYLFRKEGQNVTLSCEQNLNHDAMYWYRQDPGQGLRLIYYSQIVNDFQKGDIAEGYSVSREKKESFPLTVTSAQKNPTAFYLCASSIIPQNQPQHFGDGTRLSIL.

The rearrangement joins TRBV19 to TRBJ1-1; D gene unclear. Trimming cost V 4 bases and J 0 bases, with 9 bases left between them. The CDR3 consists of 14 residues. CDR1 is LNHDA, CDR2 SQIVND, per germline (reference sequence). The CDR3 DNA reads TGTGCCAGTAGTAAGGCAGCCATGAACACTGAAGCTTTCTTT. Residues: CASSKAAMNTEAFF.